This TCR beta chain came from a study of cytomegalovirus exposure and HLA in healthy donors (dated by TCRdb to about 2017). General notes on the study: The 650 to 800 repertoires of the first cohort and the 110 or so validation repertoires were produced on the same platform, according to a later analysis. The aim of the study was to test whether cataloging public T cell receptors could identify signatures of past pathogen exposure. Besides the first cohort of 666 subjects, a separate validation cohort made up of some 110 different subjects was used. To predict cytomegalovirus infection status, the study combined high-throughput TCR immunosequencing, statistical association of individual TCRs with disease status, and machine learning. Here is what the overall study found, with its caveats: The validation cohort had no HLA typing available for a later analysis, so co-occurrence within that cohort was assessed over all 130 or so repertoires. Subsequent analysis determined that TCRs grouped into clusters in the first cohort also showed a tendency toward co-occurrence across the 120 or so validation repertoires, and 90% to 95% of cluster scores exceeded 0. The authors suggested that the approach could potentially be generalized to other disease states and immunological phenotypes. In the study, approximately 150 TCR beta chains were listed as associated with cytomegalovirus. Cytomegalovirus status was reported to be diagnosed by the classifier with high specificity and sensitivity in both the original and validation cohorts. Across donors, most TCR sequences were observed very rarely, whereas some public TCRs were present in many individuals. In vitro tests confirmed that three of the cytomegalovirus-associated TCR beta chains recognize cytomegalovirus antigens.

The CDR3 goes from the cysteine to the phenylalanine over 14 residues. Only the CDR3 part of the read is kept: 42 bases, read in frame from the first base. CDR1 and CDR2 are read off the germline V gene as SGHTA and FQGNSA. A distance of 11 bases separates the germline ends of V and J, which lose 4 bases and 2 bases respectively. The library was produced with the immunoSEQ multiplex PCR assay. Per the source publication's procedure: A statistical classification framework was built to diagnose cytomegalovirus status from the catalog of TCR beta chain sequences. Here the immuneACCESS table is served through TCRdb, limited to in-frame sequences with V and J called. Missing clones are a known gap in these copies; in checked studies unresolved V genes cover under half, and the rest lacks a known reason. That table gives V, J and clone size, and the DNA gave D and trimming. This sample gives 150,000 to 200,000 clones in total; 84% of them show up just once. The ten largest clones capture over 5.5% of the sample.

The donors belonged to the validation cohort of 90 to 150 subjects, which was separate from the approximately 700-subject first cohort. As regards this clone: Its antigen remains unidentified. No base qualities exist here, and no much larger clone lies one base off it.

The rearranged segments are TRBV7-2 and TRBJ1-2; the D segment cannot be called with confidence. The source is a man aged 18-30 years in good health and CMV-seropositive. The sample consisted of PBMCs. The bases read TGTGCCAGCAGCTCGGGTGGGTTGAACTATGGCTACACCTTC. Its amino acids are CASSSGGLNYGYTF.